These T cell receptor beta chains were read from a single sample in a study of PD-1 and CTLA-4 blockade in melanoma. Here immunoSEQ multiplex PCR was the method, and the copy in TCRdb shows in-frame clones only, minus some. The sample lists some 30,000 clones, roughly 90% occurring once. The specimen was CD8+ T cells from peripheral blood, collected from a patient given anti-PD-1 treatment. The receptors derive from a human donor with melanoma. The CDR3 runs from the conserved cysteine through the conserved F or W. Fields, in order: clone size, CDR3 length, V gene, D gene, J gene, CDR3 DNA, CDR3 protein. D genes are given only for firm matches. Clone size is shown for a subset of rows, as once, few, many or a class of expanded clone.

>NA|16|TRBV28|TRBD2|TRBJ2-5
TGTGCCAGCAGTTTAGTGTCAGCGGGAGACCAAGAGACCCAGTACTTC
CASSLVSAGDQETQYF
>NA|14|TRBV27|TRBD2|TRBJ2-1
TGTGCCAGCAGAGTAGCGGGGAGCTACAATGAGCAGTTCTTC
CASRVAGSYNEQFF
>NA|15|TRBV13|NA|TRBJ2-3
TGTGCCACCCGGAGGGGGGAAGTCTCCTCAGATACGCAGTATTTT
CATRRGEVSSDTQYF
>NA|13|TRBV7-9|TRBD1|TRBJ1-1
TGTGCCAGCAGCCCTGGGACAGGGACTGAAGCTTTCTTT
CASSPGTGTEAFF
>once|14|TRBV19|NA|TRBJ1-1
TGTGCCAGTAGTCTCTCCACAGGGAGACCTGAAGCTTTCTTT
CASSLSTGRPEAFF
>once|14|TRBV6-4|NA|TRBJ1-1
TGTGCCAGCAGTGACTCAGGCGATCCGGATGGGGCTTTCTTT
CASSDSGDPDGAFF
>NA|13|TRBV5-1|NA|TRBJ2-3
TGCGCCAGCAGCACCGGGATCACAGATACGCAGTATTTT
CASSTGITDTQYF
>NA|17|TRBV5-6|NA|TRBJ1-5
TGTGCCAGCAGCTCCCAATTTGGAGACTATAGCAATCAGCCCCAGCATTTT
CASSSQFGDYSNQPQHF
>NA|18|TRBV2|NA|TRBJ1-4
TGTGCCAGCAGTGAAGCGCTTCGGGGAATCGCAACTAATGAAAAACTGTTTTTT
CASSEALRGIATNEKLFF
>NA|14|TRBV19|TRBD1|TRBJ1-5
TGTGCCAGTAGGGGGACAGGGGTTAATCAGCCCCAGCATTTT
CASRGTGVNQPQHF
>NA|17|TRBV28|TRBD2|TRBJ2-4
TGTGCCAGCAGTGAACCGCTAGCGGGGGGGCCCCCGGACATTCAGTACTTC
CASSEPLAGGPPDIQYF
>NA|16|TRBV4-3|NA|TRBJ1-2
TGCGCCAGCAGCAACGGTGGAGGCCTGTTTAACTATGGCTACACCTTC
CASSNGGGLFNYGYTF
>NA|13|TRBV11-3|NA|TRBJ2-3
TGTGCCAGCAGCTTTCCGGGCACAGATACGCAGTATTTT
CASSFPGTDTQYF
>NA|12|TRBV19|NA|TRBJ2-1
TGTGCCAGTAGTACTTTATACAATGAGCAGTTCTTC
CASSTLYNEQFF
>NA|13|TRBV19|NA|TRBJ1-1
TGTGCCAGTAGTATATCAGTGAAGACTGAAGCTTTCTTT
CASSISVKTEAFF
>NA|13|TRBV6-5|NA|TRBJ1-5
TGTGCCAGCGCCAGGGGTAGCAATCAGCCCCAGCATTTT
CASARGSNQPQHF
>few|13|TRBV27|NA|TRBJ1-1
TGTGCCAGCAGTTTATGGGGGGGCGCTGAAGCTTTCTTT
CASSLWGGAEAFF
>NA|11|TRBV29-1|NA|TRBJ1-2
TGCAGCGTTTCGACCTTCTATGGCTACACCTTC
CSVSTFYGYTF
>NA|12|TRBV11-2|NA|TRBJ2-7
TGTGCCAGCAGCGTTGGGGGTGACGAGCAGTACTTC
CASSVGGDEQYF
>once|15|TRBV5-1|TRBD2|TRBJ2-7
TGCGCCAGCAGCTCGTCTAGCGGGGGGGCTGGCGAGCAGTACTTC
CASSSSSGGAGEQYF
>NA|14|TRBV7-9|TRBD2|TRBJ2-7
TGTGCCAGCAGCTTAGGGCTAGCGGGGTACGAGCAGTACTTC
CASSLGLAGYEQYF